This T cell receptor beta chain was recorded in a study of T cell responses to AZD1222 COVID-19 vaccine (dated by TCRdb to the early 2020s). Context from the whole study: A total of more than 230 trial participants underwent TCR sequencing, of whom about 210 had received two doses of AZD1222 and roughly 26 had received two doses of the MenACWY control vaccine. Trial participants were enrolled into age subgroups of 18-55, 56-69 and 70-plus years, which contained 148, 28 and 57 TCR-sequenced participants, respectively.

CDR1 and CDR2 are read off the germline V gene as SGHRS and YFSETQ. The cysteine opens and the phenylalanine closes a CDR3 of 16 amino acids. Solely the CDR3 DNA is kept, with 48 bases framed from the first base. Trimming removed 0 bases from V and 10 bases from J, leaving 19 bases between the germline ends. Study-wide conclusions, independent of this receptor: Epitopes outside the regions mutated in the B.1.351 and B.1.1.7 variants were reportedly recognized by nearly half of the unique spike-specific TCRs. After two AZD1222 doses, both the breadth and the depth of spike-specific TCRs were significantly higher than at day 0 and than in MenACWY recipients. Participants were mostly white British and included more females than males, and it was suggested by the authors that clonal diversity may have been underestimated. No day 14 peak-response samples were available, so repertoires were characterized only after the peak T cell response. The 56-69-year group was small, and its depth increase did not reach significance, likely because of low power. The vaccine-associated CD4 TCRs covered the entire spike protein, and the dominant responses fell in regions 160-218 and 743-854. Conclusions about previously exposed vaccinees were limited because only six AZD1222 recipients were SARS-CoV-2 seropositive at baseline.

The CDR3 regions of human TCRbeta chains were analyzed by immunosequencing. Per the source publication's procedure: Repertoire TCRs were matched against a reference library of SARS-CoV-2-specific TCRs generated with the MIRA antigen-specificity platform. Breadth was defined as the fraction of unique TCRs that were SARS-CoV-2-associated, and depth was defined as the fraction of total T cells that were SARS-CoV-2-associated. Using the MIRA data, each spike-specific TCR was assigned both to the spike region to which the TCR was reactive and to a CD4 or CD8 class. Log10-transformed breadth and depth values were compared by one-way ANOVA with Sidak's multiple comparisons tests. Here the immuneACCESS table is served through TCRdb, limited to in-frame sequences with V and J called. Missing clones are a known gap in these copies; in checked studies unresolved V genes cover under half, and the rest lacks a known reason. The V and J calls and clone size were taken over from that table, and D and trimming were inferred from the DNA. The table for this sample lists tens of thousands of clones; around 84% of them were counted only once. The top ten clonotypes cover approximately 9.9% of the sample.

Turning to this clone: The antigen this receptor binds is unknown. No much larger clone exists at a distance of one base, and base qualities are not known.

The time point label, read with the paper, signifies: about 28 days (+/-7) after the second vaccine dose. Because spike-specific TCR depth and breadth did not differ between the two schedules, AZD1222 recipients who got a second dose at roughly 4 weeks were pooled with those who got a second dose at roughly 12 weeks. Samples from vaccinated people were obtained from the UK trials COV001 and COV002, which included a single-blind randomized controlled phase 2/3 trial of AZD1222 (ChAdOx1 nCoV-19) in healthy adults. For TCRbeta chain sequencing, PBMC samples were collected from trial participants at day 0 and at day 28 after the second dose.

This sample comprised peripheral blood, obtained 28 days after the second AZD1222 dose. The chain is encoded by TRBV5-1 joined to TRBJ2-2; the D gene is perhaps TRBD2, from 5 matching bases. The TCR comes from an adult who received the AZD1222 COVID-19 vaccine. The CDR3 in this case is CASSLAMSSPAEELFF. In nucleotides, the sequence is TGCGCCAGCAGCTTGGCCATGTCTAGCCCCGCGGAGGAGCTGTTTTTT.